This T cell receptor (beta chain) was sequenced for a study of spatial heterogeneity in lung cancer. This clonotype was recorded at least ten times. CDR3 length: 16 amino acids. CDR1 and CDR2 from the germline V gene are SGHTA and FQGTGA. V was trimmed by 3 bases and J by 4 bases, leaving 16 bases between them. Regarding time point: blood at routine non-recurrence follow-up after resection. Frozen PBMC, nontumor lung or tumor provided whole RNA, which was sequenced unsorted. TCRdb reprocessed the 5' RACE reads via MiXCR and lists one record per CDR3 protein. The sample lists around 70,000 distinct CDR3 sequences; approximately 8.9% were seen once.

The chain links TRBV7-3 to TRBJ2-1; D perhaps matches TRBD2 (6 bases). The sequencing used PBMCs, collected at follow-up. The origin of this receptor is a female donor with early-stage non-small cell lung cancer. CDR3 nucleotides: TGTGCCAGCAGCTTGGTTGAAATTAGCGGATACAATGAGCAGTTCTTC. Protein sequence: CASSLVEISGYNEQFF.